This entry is about one TCR beta chain. Its target is unknown. V lost 1 base and J lost 3, with 16 bases in between. The germline V gene encodes CDR1 SGHTA and CDR2 FQGNSA. The CDR3 is made up of 17 amino acids. This table comes from immunoSEQ multiplex PCR, and its TCRdb copy is limited to in-frame clones, with some not included. The sample has 34,000 or so clones; around 81% are singletons. This specimen comes from a study of OX40 agonist ivuxolimab in advanced cancers. About the research overall: Eligibility rules accepted prior anti-PD-1, anti-PD-L1 or anti-CTLA-4 therapy, and 30% to 40% had some.

Notes on the study in general: Partial responders treated at 0.1-3.0 mg/kg exhibited clonal expansion among the lowest measured. CD4+ T cells averaged fewer expanded clones than CD8+ T cells.

Prior autoimmune disease or systemic immunosuppression barred patients. The TCR comes from an adult with an advanced solid tumor such as melanoma, head and neck, liver or kidney cancer. Sample: CD4+ or CD8+ T cells sorted from blood, taken in a trial of the OX40 agonist ivuxolimab. V and J are TRBV7-2 and TRBJ1-5; TRBD1 is a possible D gene (6 bases). The CDR3 loop reads CASSLGGTQTLNQPQHF. Written as DNA, the CDR3 is TGTGCCAGCAGCTTAGGGGGGACACAAACGCTCAATCAGCCCCAGCATTTT.